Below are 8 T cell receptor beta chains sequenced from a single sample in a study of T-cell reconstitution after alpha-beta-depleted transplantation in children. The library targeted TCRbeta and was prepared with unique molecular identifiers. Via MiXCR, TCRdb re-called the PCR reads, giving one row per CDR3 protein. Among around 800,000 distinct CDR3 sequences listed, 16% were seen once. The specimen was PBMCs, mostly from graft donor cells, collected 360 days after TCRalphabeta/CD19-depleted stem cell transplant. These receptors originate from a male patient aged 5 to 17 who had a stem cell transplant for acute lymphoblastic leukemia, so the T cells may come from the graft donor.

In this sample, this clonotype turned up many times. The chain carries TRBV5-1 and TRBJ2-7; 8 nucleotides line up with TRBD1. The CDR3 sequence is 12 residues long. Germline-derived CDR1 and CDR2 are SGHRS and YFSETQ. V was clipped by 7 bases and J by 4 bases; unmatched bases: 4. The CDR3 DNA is TGCGCCAGCCGGGACAGGACTTACGAGCAGTACTTC. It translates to CASRDRTYEQYF.

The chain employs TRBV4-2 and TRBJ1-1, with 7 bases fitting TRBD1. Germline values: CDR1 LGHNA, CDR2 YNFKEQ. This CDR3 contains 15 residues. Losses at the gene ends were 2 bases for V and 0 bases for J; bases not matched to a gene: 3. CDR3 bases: TGTGCCAGCAGCCAACAGGGGGTCATGAACACTGAAGCTTTCTTT. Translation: CASSQQGVMNTEAFF.

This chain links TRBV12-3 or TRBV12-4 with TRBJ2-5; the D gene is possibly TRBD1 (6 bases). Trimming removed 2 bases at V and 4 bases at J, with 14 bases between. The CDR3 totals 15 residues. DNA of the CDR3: TGTGCCAGCAGTTTAAACCGGGGACAAAGAGAGACCCAGTACTTC. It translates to CASSLNRGQRETQYF.

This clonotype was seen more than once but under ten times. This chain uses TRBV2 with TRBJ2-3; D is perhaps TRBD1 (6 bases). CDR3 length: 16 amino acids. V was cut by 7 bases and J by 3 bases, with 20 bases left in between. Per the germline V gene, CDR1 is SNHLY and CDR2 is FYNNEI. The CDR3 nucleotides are TGTGCCAGCACTAGAAGCTCAGGGGTTGGTACAGATACGCAGTATTTT. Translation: CASTRSSGVGTDTQYF.

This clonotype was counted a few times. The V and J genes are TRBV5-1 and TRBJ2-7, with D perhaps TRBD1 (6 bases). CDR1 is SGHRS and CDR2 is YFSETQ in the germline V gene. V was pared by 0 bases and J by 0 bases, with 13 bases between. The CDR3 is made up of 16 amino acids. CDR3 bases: TGCGCCAGCAGCTTGGTCGAACAGGGATTCTCCTACGAGCAGTACTTC. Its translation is CASSLVEQGFSYEQYF.

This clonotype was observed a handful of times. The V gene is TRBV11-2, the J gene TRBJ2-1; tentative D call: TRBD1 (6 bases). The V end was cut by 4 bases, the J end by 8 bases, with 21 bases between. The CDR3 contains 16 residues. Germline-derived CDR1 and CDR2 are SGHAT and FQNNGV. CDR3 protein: CASSSFRGEGSDEQFF. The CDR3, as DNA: TGTGCCAGCAGCTCCTTCAGGGGTGAGGGGTCGGATGAGCAGTTCTTC.

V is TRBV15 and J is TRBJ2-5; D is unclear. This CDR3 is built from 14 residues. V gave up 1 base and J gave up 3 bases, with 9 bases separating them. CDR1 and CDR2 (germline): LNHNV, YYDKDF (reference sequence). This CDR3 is CATSRVPAEETQYF. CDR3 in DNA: TGTGCCACCAGCAGAGTCCCGGCGGAAGAGACCCAGTACTTC.

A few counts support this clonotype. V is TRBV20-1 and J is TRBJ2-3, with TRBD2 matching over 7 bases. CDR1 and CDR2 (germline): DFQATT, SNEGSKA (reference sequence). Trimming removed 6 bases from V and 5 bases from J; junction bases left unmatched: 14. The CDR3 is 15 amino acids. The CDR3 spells CSATVRGSEGDTQYF. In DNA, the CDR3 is TGCAGTGCCACAGTCCGCGGGAGTGAGGGAGATACGCAGTATTTT.